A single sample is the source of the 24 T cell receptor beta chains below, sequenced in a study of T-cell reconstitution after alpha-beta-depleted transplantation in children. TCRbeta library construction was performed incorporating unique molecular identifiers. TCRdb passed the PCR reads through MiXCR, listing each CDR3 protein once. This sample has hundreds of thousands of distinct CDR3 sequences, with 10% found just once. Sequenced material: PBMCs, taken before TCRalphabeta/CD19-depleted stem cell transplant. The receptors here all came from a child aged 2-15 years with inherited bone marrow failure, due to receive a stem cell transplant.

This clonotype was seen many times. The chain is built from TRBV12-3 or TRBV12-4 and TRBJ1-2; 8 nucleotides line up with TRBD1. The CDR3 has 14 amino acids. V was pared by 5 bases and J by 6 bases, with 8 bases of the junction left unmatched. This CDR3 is CASSTRTGNHGYTF. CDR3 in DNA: TGTGCCAGCAGTACCCGGACAGGGAACCATGGCTACACCTTC.

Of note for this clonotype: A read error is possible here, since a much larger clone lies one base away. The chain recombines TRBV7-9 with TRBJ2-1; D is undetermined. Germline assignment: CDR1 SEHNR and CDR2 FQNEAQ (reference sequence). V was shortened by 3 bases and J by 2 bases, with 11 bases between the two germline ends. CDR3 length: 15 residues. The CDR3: CASSFQSGAYNEQFF. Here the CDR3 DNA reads TGTGCCAGCAGCTTCCAATCTGGTGCCTACAATGAGCAGTTCTTC.

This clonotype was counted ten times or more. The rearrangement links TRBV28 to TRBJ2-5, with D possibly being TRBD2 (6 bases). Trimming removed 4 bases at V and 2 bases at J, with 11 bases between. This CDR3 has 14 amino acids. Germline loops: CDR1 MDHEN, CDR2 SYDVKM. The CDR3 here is CASSSRTTQETQYF. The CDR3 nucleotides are TGTGCCAGCAGTTCCCGGACTACTCAAGAGACCCAGTACTTC.

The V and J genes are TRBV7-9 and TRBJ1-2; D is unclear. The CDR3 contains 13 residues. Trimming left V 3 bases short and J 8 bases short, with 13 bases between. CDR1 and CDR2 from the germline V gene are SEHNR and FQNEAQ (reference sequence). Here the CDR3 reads CASSFNIVGGYTF. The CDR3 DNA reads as TGTGCCAGCAGCTTTAACATCGTCGGGGGCTACACCTTC.

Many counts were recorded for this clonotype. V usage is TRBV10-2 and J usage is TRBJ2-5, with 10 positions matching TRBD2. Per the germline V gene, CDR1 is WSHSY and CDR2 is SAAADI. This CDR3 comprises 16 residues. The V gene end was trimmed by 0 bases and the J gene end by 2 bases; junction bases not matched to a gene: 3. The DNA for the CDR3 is TGCGCCAGCAGTGAGTCAGCGGGAGGGCTACAAGAGACCCAGTACTTC. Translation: CASSESAGGLQETQYF.

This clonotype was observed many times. The CDR3 sequence: CASSPRQAMNQPQHF. Written as DNA, the CDR3 is TGCGCCAGCAGCCCCCGGCAGGCCATGAATCAGCCCCAGCATTTT. V is TRBV4-1 and J is TRBJ1-5; D ambiguous. The V gene lost 4 bases and the J gene lost 4 bases, with 14 bases spanning the gap. Germline lookup yields CDR1 MGHRA and CDR2 YSYEKL. The CDR3 has 15 amino acids.

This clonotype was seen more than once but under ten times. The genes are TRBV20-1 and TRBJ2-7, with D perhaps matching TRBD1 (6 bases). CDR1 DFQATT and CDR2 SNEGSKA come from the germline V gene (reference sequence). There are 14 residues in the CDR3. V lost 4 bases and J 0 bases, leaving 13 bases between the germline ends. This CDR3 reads CSANFQGSSYEQYF. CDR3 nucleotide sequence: TGCAGTGCTAATTTCCAGGGGAGCTCCTACGAGCAGTACTTC.

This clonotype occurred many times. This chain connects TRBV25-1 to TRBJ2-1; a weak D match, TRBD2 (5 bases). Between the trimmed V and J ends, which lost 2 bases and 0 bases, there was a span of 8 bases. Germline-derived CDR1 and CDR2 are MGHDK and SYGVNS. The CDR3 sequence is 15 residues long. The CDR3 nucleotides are TGTGCCAGCAGTGAACAAGGAGGCTCCTACAATGAGCAGTTCTTC. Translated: CASSEQGGSYNEQFF.

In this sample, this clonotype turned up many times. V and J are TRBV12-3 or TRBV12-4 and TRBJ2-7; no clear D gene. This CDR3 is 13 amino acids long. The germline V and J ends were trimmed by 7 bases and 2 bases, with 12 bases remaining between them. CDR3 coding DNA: TGTGCCAGCACCTTCTCTGGCCCCTACGAGCAGTACTTC. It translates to CASTFSGPYEQYF.

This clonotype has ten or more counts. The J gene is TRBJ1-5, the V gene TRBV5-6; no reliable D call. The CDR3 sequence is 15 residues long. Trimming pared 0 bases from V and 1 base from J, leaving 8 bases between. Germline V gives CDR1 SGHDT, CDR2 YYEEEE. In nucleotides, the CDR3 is TGTGCCAGCAGCTTGGAGCAACCAAGCAATCAGCCCCAGCATTTT. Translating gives CASSLEQPSNQPQHF.

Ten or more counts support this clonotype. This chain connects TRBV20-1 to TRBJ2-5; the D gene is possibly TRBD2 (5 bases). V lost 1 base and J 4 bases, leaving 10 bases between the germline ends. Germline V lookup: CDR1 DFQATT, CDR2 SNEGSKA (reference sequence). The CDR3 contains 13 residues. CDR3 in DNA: TGCAGTGCTAGAGTCGGGGTCACAGAGACCCAGTACTTC. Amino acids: CSARVGVTETQYF.

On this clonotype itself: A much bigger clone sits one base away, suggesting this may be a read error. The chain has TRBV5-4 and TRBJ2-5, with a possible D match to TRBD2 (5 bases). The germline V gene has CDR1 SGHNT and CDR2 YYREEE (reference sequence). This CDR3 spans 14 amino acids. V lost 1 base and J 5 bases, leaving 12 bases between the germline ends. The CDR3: CASSLWQRRETQYF. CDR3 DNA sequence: TGTGCCAGCAGCTTGTGGCAGCGGAGGGAGACCCAGTACTTC.

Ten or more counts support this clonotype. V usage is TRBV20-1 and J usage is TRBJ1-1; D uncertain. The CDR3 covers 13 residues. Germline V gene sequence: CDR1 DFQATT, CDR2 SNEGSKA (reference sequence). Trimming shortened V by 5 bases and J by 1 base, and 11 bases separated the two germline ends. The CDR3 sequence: CSALFGWNTEAFF. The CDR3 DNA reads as TGCAGTGCTCTGTTCGGCTGGAACACTGAAGCTTTCTTT.

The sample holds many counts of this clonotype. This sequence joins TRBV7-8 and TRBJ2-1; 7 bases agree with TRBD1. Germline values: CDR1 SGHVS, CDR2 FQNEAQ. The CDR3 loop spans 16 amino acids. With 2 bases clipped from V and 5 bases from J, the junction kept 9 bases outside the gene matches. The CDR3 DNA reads TGTGCCAGCAGCTTACCAAGACAGGGTGGTCACAATGAGCAGTTCTTC. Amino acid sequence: CASSLPRQGGHNEQFF.

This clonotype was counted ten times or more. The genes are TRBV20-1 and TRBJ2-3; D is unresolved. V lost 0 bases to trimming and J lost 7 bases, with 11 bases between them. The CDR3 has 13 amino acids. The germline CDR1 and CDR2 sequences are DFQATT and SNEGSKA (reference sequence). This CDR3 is CSARDPLAHTQYF. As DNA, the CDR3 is TGCAGTGCTAGAGATCCCCTTGCCCATACGCAGTATTTT.

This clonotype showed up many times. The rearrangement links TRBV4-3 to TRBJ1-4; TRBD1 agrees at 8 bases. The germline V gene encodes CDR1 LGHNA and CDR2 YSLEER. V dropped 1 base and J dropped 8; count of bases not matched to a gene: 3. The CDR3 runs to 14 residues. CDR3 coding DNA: TGCGCCAGCAGCCAAGGGACAGGGTTGGAAAAACTGTTTTTT. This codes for CASSQGTGLEKLFF.

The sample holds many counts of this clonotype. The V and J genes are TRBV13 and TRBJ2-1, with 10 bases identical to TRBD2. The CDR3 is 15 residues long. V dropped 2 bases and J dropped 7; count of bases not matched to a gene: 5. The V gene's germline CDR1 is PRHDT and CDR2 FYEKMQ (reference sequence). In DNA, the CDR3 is TGTGCCAGCAGCTTACCTAGCGGGAGTTGGAATGAGCAGTTCTTC. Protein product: CASSLPSGSWNEQFF. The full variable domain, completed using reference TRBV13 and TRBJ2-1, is AAGVIQSPRHLIKEKRETATLKCYPIPRHDTVYWYQQGPGQDPQFLISFYEKMQSDKGSIPDRFSAQQFSDYHSELNMSSLELGDSALYFCASSLPSGSWNEQFFGPGTRLTVL.

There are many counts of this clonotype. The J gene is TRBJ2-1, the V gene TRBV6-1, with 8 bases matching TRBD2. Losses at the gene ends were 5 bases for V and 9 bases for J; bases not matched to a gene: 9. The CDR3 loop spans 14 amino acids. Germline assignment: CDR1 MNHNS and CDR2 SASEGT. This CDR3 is CASSRTSRNGEQFF. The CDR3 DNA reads TGTGCCAGCAGTCGGACTAGCCGGAACGGTGAGCAGTTCTTC.

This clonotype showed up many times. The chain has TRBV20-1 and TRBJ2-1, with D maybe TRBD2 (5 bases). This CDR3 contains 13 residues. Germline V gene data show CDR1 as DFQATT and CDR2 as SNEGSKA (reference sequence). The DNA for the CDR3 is TGCAGGGCCCACGGCAAGCGGTACAATGAGCAGTTCTTC. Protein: CRAHGKRYNEQFF.

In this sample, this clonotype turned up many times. CDR3 in DNA: TGCGCCAGCAGCCAAGAGAGGGCCTGGGGCTACGAGCAGTACTTC. It codes for CASSQERAWGYEQYF. This rearrangement joins TRBV4-3 to TRBJ2-7; a weak D match, TRBD2 (5 bases). Trimming took off 0 bases at V and 3 bases at J, with 12 bases between the two ends. The CDR3 loop spans 15 amino acids. Germline V CDR1 and CDR2: LGHNA, YSLEER.

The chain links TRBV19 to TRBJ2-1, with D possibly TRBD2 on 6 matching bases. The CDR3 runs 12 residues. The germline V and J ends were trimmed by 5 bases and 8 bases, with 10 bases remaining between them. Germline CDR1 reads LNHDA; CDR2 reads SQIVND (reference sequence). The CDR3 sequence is CASSGGWDEQFF. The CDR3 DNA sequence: TGTGCCAGTAGTGGGGGGTGGGATGAGCAGTTCTTC.

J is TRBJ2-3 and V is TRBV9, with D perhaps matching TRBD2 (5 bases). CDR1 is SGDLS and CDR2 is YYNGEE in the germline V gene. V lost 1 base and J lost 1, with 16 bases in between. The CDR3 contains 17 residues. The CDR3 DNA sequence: TGTGCCAGCAGCGTACAAGCCCTAGCTTCTGGCACAGATACGCAGTATTTT. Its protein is CASSVQALASGTDTQYF.

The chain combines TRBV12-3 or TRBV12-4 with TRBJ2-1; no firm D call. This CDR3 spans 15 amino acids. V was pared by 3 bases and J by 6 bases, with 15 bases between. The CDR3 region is CASSLEVGRRNEQFF. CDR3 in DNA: TGTGCCAGCAGTTTGGAAGTTGGAAGGCGCAATGAGCAGTTCTTC.

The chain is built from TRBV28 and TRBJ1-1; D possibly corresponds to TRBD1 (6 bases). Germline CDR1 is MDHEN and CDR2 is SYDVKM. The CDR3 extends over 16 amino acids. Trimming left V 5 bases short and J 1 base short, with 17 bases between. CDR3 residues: CASSPYRVWRNTEAFF. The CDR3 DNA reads TGTGCCAGCAGTCCATACAGGGTCTGGAGGAACACTGAAGCTTTCTTT.